These 29 T cell receptor beta chains share one sample of origin, sequenced in a study of T cell responses to AZD1222 COVID-19 vaccine. Sequenced by immunoSEQ multiplex PCR; TCRdb stores in-frame clones only, minus some. The sample has 75,000 to 95,000 clones; less than 95% are singletons. The sample in question was peripheral blood, obtained 28 days after the second AZD1222 dose. These receptors were obtained from an adult who received the AZD1222 COVID-19 vaccine.

This chain uses TRBV6-4 with TRBJ2-1; no clear D. The CDR3 has 12 residues. Deletions cut 2 bases from V and 5 bases from J, with 4 bases between. Per the germline V gene, CDR1 is MRHNA and CDR2 is SNTAGT. As DNA, the CDR3 is TGTGCCAGCAGTGACAGGGACAATGAGCAGTTCTTC. It is translated as CASSDRDNEQFF.

The chain combines TRBV5-1 with TRBJ2-1, with D hard to call. In germline, CDR1 is SGHRS, CDR2 YFSETQ. There are 12 residues in the CDR3. V was trimmed by 0 bases and J by 7 bases, leaving 5 bases between them. The CDR3 sequence: CASSLGENEQFF. The CDR3 DNA reads TGCGCCAGCAGCTTGGGAGAGAATGAGCAGTTCTTC. The variable domain in full, with the rest retrieved from reference TRBV5-1 and TRBJ2-1, is KAGVTQTPRYLIKTRGQQVTLSCSPISGHRSVSWYQQTPGQGLQFLFEYFSETQRNKGNFPGRFSGRQFSNSRSEMNVSTLELGDSALYLCASSLGENEQFFGPGTRLTVL.

V and J are TRBV28 and TRBJ1-1; no firm D call. Germline values: CDR1 MDHEN, CDR2 SYDVKM. V shed 6 bases and J shed 2 bases, with 16 bases lying between them. CDR3 size: 15 residues. As DNA, the CDR3 is TGTGCCAGCAGCATTTGGCGGGGTAGTAACACTGAAGCTTTCTTT. Translating gives CASSIWRGSNTEAFF.

The genes are TRBV5-4 and TRBJ2-7; the match to TRBD2 covers 9 bases. Trimming took 3 bases from V and 1 from J; bases not matched to a gene: 5. The CDR3 is made up of 15 amino acids. Germline V gene lookup returns CDR1 SGHNT and CDR2 YYREEE (reference sequence). This CDR3 is CASSSRLADSYEQYF. The CDR3 nucleotides are TGTGCCAGCAGCTCTCGACTAGCGGATTCCTACGAGCAGTACTTC.

The CDR3 DNA is TGCGCCAGCAGCTTGTCCCGGGACAGGGATGGCTATGGCTACACCTTC. As protein: CASSLSRDRDGYGYTF. The chain combines TRBV5-1 with TRBJ1-2, with 9 positions matching TRBD1. V lost 1 base, J lost 4 bases, and 8 bases stayed unmatched. The CDR3 is made up of 16 amino acids. From germline, CDR1 is SGHRS and CDR2 YFSETQ.

The V and J genes are TRBV27 and TRBJ2-3; no clear D gene. Germline V lookup: CDR1 MNHEY, CDR2 SMNVEV (reference sequence). V lost 1 base, J lost 2 bases, and 10 bases lay in between. The CDR3 runs to 15 residues. The CDR3 bases are TGTGCCAGCAGTTTATTCGGGCTCCCCACAGATACGCAGTATTTT. Protein sequence: CASSLFGLPTDTQYF.

This chain uses TRBV27 with TRBJ2-6; tentative D call: TRBD1 (6 bases). The length of the CDR3 is 18 residues. Germline-derived CDR1 and CDR2 are MNHEY and SMNVEV (reference sequence). The ends were cut back, 6 bases at V and 0 bases at J, with 18 bases in the middle. CDR3 in amino acids: CASSPDPGHFSGANVLTF. The CDR3 DNA reads as TGTGCCAGCAGCCCAGATCCGGGACACTTCTCTGGGGCCAACGTCCTGACTTTC.

The V gene is TRBV15, the J gene TRBJ1-1, with D tentatively TRBD1 (5 bases). V lost 4 bases to trimming and J lost 6 bases, with 12 bases between them. The CDR3 length is 13 residues. CDR1 and CDR2 (germline): LNHNV, YYDKDF (reference sequence). CDR3 DNA: TGTGCCACCAGCAAGACTCGGGGGTCTGAAGCTTTCTTT. This encodes CATSKTRGSEAFF.

The chain joins TRBV5-6 to TRBJ2-2, with 7 positions matching TRBD1. V was pared by 2 bases and J by 6 bases, with 4 bases of the junction left unmatched. CDR3 length: 14 residues. CDR1 is SGHDT, CDR2 YYEEEE, per germline. CDR3 loop: CASSLRGRAGELFF. The CDR3 nucleotides read TGTGCCAGCAGCTTAAGGGGGCGCGCCGGGGAGCTGTTTTTT.

The CDR3 nucleotides are TGTGCCACCAGTGATTTGGCCCCGCAGAACAATGAGCAGTTCTTC. Its protein product is CATSDLAPQNNEQFF. V gene TRBV24-1 combines with J gene TRBJ2-1, with no clear D. Germline-derived CDR1 and CDR2 are KGHDR and SFDVKD. This CDR3 region has 15 residues. Trimming took off 0 bases at V and 5 bases at J, with 10 bases between the two ends.

The chain has TRBV7-2 and TRBJ1-4, with 8 bases lining up with TRBD1. The CDR3 spans 14 residues. CDR1 and CDR2 (germline): SGHTA, FQGNSA. The trim removed 5 bases at V and 8 bases at J, leaving 7 bases unmatched. The CDR3 coding sequence is TGTGCCAGCAGCCTCAGGGGGCGTCGGGAAAAACTGTTTTTT. Protein sequence: CASSLRGRREKLFF.

This clone has a single count. V is TRBV6-1 and J is TRBJ2-7; 8 bases fit TRBD2. The CDR3 has 16 amino acids. The J segment lost 2 bases and the V segment lost 1 base, leaving 7 bases of the junction unmatched. The germline CDR1 and CDR2 sequences are MNHNS and SASEGT. CDR3 loop: CASSEVLTSATYEQYF. The CDR3 DNA follows: TGTGCCAGCAGTGAAGTTCTGACTAGCGCTACCTACGAGCAGTACTTC.

J is TRBJ2-2 and V is TRBV9; D not resolved. Germline loops: CDR1 SGDLS, CDR2 YYNGEE. The CDR3 is 14 residues long. The germline V and J ends were trimmed by 3 bases and 6 bases, with 12 bases remaining between them. CDR3: CASSGPSSAGELFF. In nucleotides, the CDR3 is TGTGCCAGCAGCGGGCCTTCGAGTGCCGGGGAGCTGTTTTTT.

V is TRBV28 and J is TRBJ2-3; D may be TRBD1 (6 bases). The germline V gene encodes CDR1 MDHEN and CDR2 SYDVKM. V was trimmed by 5 bases and J by 0 bases, leaving 18 bases between them. CDR3 length: 17 amino acids. CDR3 DNA: TGTGCCAGCAGTCCGCTCTCATGGGGGCTGAGCACAGATACGCAGTATTTT. This codes for CASSPLSWGLSTDTQYF.

The genes are TRBV9 and TRBJ2-3; 10 nucleotides line up with TRBD1. The germline CDR1 and CDR2 sequences are SGDLS and YYNGEE. This CDR3 spans 19 amino acids. The junction had 11 bases not matched to a gene; V was cut back by 0 bases and J by 1 base. The CDR3 nucleotides read TGTGCCAGCAGCGTAGGTAGGACAGGGGGGCGGCTAGGCACAGATACGCAGTATTTT. Amino acids: CASSVGRTGGRLGTDTQYF.

CDR3 residues: CASSPIGNEQFF. The CDR3 DNA reads as TGTGCCAGCAGCCCCATAGGCAATGAGCAGTTCTTC. The chain carries TRBV11-2 and TRBJ2-1, with D unclear. Germline V lookup: CDR1 SGHAT, CDR2 FQNNGV. The CDR3 extends over 12 amino acids. Deletions cut 5 bases from V and 6 bases from J, with 8 bases between.

The J gene is TRBJ2-2, the V gene TRBV3-1 (or the pseudogene TRBV3-2); 10 bases map to TRBD1. This CDR3 has 15 amino acids. Germline values: CDR1 LGHDT, CDR2 YNNKEL (reference sequence). Trimming cost V 5 bases and J 5 bases; bases outside gene matches: 5. DNA for the CDR3: TGTGCCAGCAGCGTCCGGGACAGGGGAACCGGGGAGCTGTTTTTT. Translation gives CASSVRDRGTGELFF.

The chain combines TRBV2 with TRBJ1-4; possibly TRBD1 for D (5 bases). Trimming shortened V by 7 bases and J by 4 bases, and 10 bases separated the two germline ends. The CDR3 contains 13 residues. The germline gives CDR1 SNHLY, CDR2 FYNNEI. DNA of the CDR3: TGTGCCAGCAAGAGGGGTAGTAATGAAAAACTGTTTTTT. It specifies CASKRGSNEKLFF. Filled out from reference TRBV2 and TRBJ1-4, the complete variable domain reads EPEVTQTPSHQVTQMGQEVILRCVPISNHLYFYWYRQILGQKVEFLVSFYNNEISEKSEIFDDQFSVERPDGSNFTLKIRSTKLEDSAMYFCASKRGSNEKLFFGSGTQLSVL.

This chain connects TRBV15 to TRBJ2-2; weak D call: TRBD2 (5 bases). CDR1 and CDR2 (germline): LNHNV, YYDKDF (reference sequence). The CDR3 runs to 17 residues. V shed 7 bases and J shed 0 bases, with 18 bases lying between them. The CDR3 spells CATNLEGASANTGELFF. The DNA for the CDR3 is TGTGCCACCAACCTAGAGGGCGCCTCCGCGAACACCGGGGAGCTGTTTTTT.

This clone was seen a single time. Here the CDR3 reads CATSDLQLGTSGSSYNEQFF. DNA of the CDR3: TGTGCCACCAGTGATTTGCAGTTAGGGACTAGCGGGAGCTCCTACAATGAGCAGTTCTTC. The V and J genes are TRBV24-1 and TRBJ2-1; 14 bases match TRBD2. From germline, CDR1 is KGHDR and CDR2 SFDVKD. J lost 0 bases, V lost 0 bases, and 6 bases had no gene match. The CDR3 length is 20 residues.

V and J are TRBV28 and TRBJ1-6, with D perhaps TRBD1 (5 bases). Trimming shortened V by 3 bases and J by 7 bases, and 10 bases separated the two germline ends. CDR1 is MDHEN, CDR2 SYDVKM, per germline. The CDR3 covers 14 residues. CDR3 residues: CASSFSQGNSPLHF. For the CDR3, the DNA is TGTGCCAGCAGTTTCTCCCAGGGAAATTCACCCCTCCACTTT.

The rearrangement links TRBV29-1 to TRBJ2-1, with D unresolved. The CDR3 extends over 13 amino acids. Germline V gene sequence: CDR1 SQVTM, CDR2 ANQGSEA. The V gene lost 1 base and the J gene lost 6 bases, with 10 bases spanning the gap. This CDR3 is CSVEGGIGNEQFF. CDR3 in DNA: TGCAGCGTTGAAGGTGGGATTGGCAATGAGCAGTTCTTC.

This rearrangement joins TRBV5-1 to TRBJ2-3; D is tentatively TRBD1 or TRBD2 (5 bases each). Trimming stripped 4 bases from V and 1 base from J, with 7 bases between. The CDR3 is 13 residues long. In germline, CDR1 is SGHRS, CDR2 YFSETQ. CDR3 residues: CASSVGGTDTQYF. For the CDR3, the DNA is TGCGCCAGCAGCGTGGGGGGCACAGATACGCAGTATTTT.

This clone was seen once. The CDR3: CASIPGGRSYGYTF. In DNA, the CDR3 is TGTGCCAGTATACCCGGGGGGCGCTCTTATGGCTACACCTTC. V gene TRBV19 combines with J gene TRBJ1-2, with TRBD1 as a possible D gene (6 bases). V was shortened by 7 bases and J by 5 bases, with 17 bases between the two germline ends. The CDR3 runs 14 residues. In germline, CDR1 is LNHDA, CDR2 SQIVND (reference sequence).

The chain has TRBV3-1 (or the pseudogene TRBV3-2) and TRBJ2-1; D is possibly TRBD2 (5 bases). Germline assignment: CDR1 LGHDT and CDR2 YNNKEL (reference sequence). The CDR3 has 12 residues. V was pared by 5 bases and J by 7 bases, with 9 bases between. The CDR3 sequence: CASSSAGNEQFF. The DNA for the CDR3 is TGTGCCAGCAGCTCGGCGGGTAATGAGCAGTTCTTC.

The chain is built from TRBV15 and TRBJ2-7, with 9 bases fitting TRBD1. The germline CDR1 and CDR2 sequences are LNHNV and YYDKDF (reference sequence). The CDR3 has 16 residues. V lost 2 bases and J lost 4; bases outside the gene matches: 9. The CDR3 DNA reads TGTGCCACCAGCAGACCTACGGGACAGGGCCTGTACGAGCAGTACTTC. Translation gives CATSRPTGQGLYEQYF.

The chain couples TRBV7-2 to TRBJ2-3, with D maybe TRBD1 (6 bases). The CDR3 extends over 14 amino acids. Between the trimmed V and J ends, which lost 7 bases and 0 bases, there was a span of 11 bases. Germline V gene data show CDR1 as SGHTA and CDR2 as FQGNSA. CDR3 region: CASTQGPSTDTQYF. CDR3 in DNA: TGTGCCAGCACGCAGGGGCCTAGCACAGATACGCAGTATTTT.

The chain joins TRBV28 to TRBJ2-2; tentative D call: TRBD1 (5 bases). The CDR3 totals 13 residues. Trimming removed 9 bases from V and 0 bases from J, with 8 bases in between. Germline-derived CDR1 and CDR2 are MDHEN and SYDVKM. DNA of the CDR3: TGTGCCAGTCAGGGATCGAACACCGGGGAGCTGTTTTTT. It is translated as CASQGSNTGELFF.

The rearrangement links TRBV18 to TRBJ1-2; maybe TRBD1 (5 bases). The CDR3 covers 19 residues. Trimming took off 4 bases at V and 2 bases at J, with 26 bases between the two ends. Germline V gene lookup returns CDR1 KGHSH and CDR2 LQKENI. As DNA, the CDR3 is TGTGCCAGCTCACGAGCCGGGACGACGAGCCTTCCGGGAAACTATGGCTACACCTTC. Translation: CASSRAGTTSLPGNYGYTF.